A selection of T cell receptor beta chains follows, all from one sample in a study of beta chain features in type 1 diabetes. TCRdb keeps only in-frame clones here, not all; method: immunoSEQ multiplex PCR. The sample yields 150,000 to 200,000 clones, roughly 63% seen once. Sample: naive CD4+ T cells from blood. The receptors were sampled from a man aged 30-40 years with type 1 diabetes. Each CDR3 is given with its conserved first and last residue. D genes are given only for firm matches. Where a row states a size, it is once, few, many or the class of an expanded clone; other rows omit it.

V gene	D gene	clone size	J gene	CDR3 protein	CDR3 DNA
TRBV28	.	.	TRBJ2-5	CASSLRNQGETQYF	TGTGCCAGCAGTCTCCGTAATCAGGGAGAGACCCAGTACTTC
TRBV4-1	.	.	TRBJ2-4	CASSQDSSWEIQVEAKNIQYF	TGCGCCAGCAGCCAAGATAGTTCCTGGGAAATCCAGGTTGAAGCCAAAAACATTCAGTACTTC
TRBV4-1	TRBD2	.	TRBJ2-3	CASSQDKGLARTTDTQYF	TGCGCCAGCAGCCAGGATAAAGGACTAGCTAGAACCACAGATACGCAGTATTTT
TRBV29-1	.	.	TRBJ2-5	CSVDGAGEETQYF	TGCAGCGTTGATGGGGCAGGGGAGGAGACCCAGTACTTC
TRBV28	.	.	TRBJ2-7	CASSLKAYEQYF	TGTGCCAGCAGTTTAAAAGCTTACGAGCAGTACTTC
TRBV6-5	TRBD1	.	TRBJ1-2	CASSYSRTGHWYGYTF	TGTGCCAGCAGTTACTCTCGGACAGGGCACTGGTATGGCTACACCTTC
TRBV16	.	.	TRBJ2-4	CASSQQSGFENIQYF	TGTGCCAGCAGCCAACAGTCAGGGTTCGAAAACATTCAGTACTTC
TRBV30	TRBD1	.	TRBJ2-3	CAWSGLQGATDTQYF	TGTGCCTGGAGCGGACTTCAGGGGGCTACAGATACGCAGTATTTT
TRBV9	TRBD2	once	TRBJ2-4	CASSVSAGAPYDIQYF	TGTGCCAGCAGCGTATCAGCGGGGGCCCCCTACGACATTCAGTACTTC
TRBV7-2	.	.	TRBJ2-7	CASSSGPDRYEQYF	TGTGCCAGCAGCTCCGGACCGGATCGCTACGAGCAGTACTTC
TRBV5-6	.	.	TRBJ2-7	CASSLSEEQYF	TGTGCCAGCAGCTTGTCGGAAGAGCAGTACTTC
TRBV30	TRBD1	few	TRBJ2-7	CAWRRFYGQGEYF	TGTGCCTGGAGAAGATTCTATGGACAGGGAGAGTACTTC
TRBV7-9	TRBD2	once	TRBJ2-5	CASARLAGTQYF	TGTGCCAGCGCTCGACTAGCAGGGACCCAGTACTTC
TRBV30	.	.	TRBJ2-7	CAWSVSRTGYLYEQYF	TGTGCCTGGAGTGTATCTAGAACAGGGTATCTCTACGAGCAGTACTTC
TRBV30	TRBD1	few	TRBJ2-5	CAWEEGASSETQYF	TGTGCCTGGGAAGAGGGGGCGAGCAGTGAGACCCAGTACTTC
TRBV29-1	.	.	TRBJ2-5	CSVRGGRVQETQYF	TGCAGCGTCCGCGGCGGGCGCGTCCAAGAGACCCAGTACTTC
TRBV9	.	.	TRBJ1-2	CASSALSGSYGYTF	TGTGCCAGCAGCGCCCTAAGTGGGAGCTATGGCTACACCTTC
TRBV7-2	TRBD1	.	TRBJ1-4	CASSSGQLNEKLFF	TGTGCCAGCAGCTCGGGACAGTTAAATGAAAAACTGTTTTTT
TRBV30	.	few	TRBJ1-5	CAWSVLGDQPQHF	TGTGCCTGGAGTGTACTCGGCGATCAGCCCCAGCATTTT
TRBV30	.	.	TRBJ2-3	CAWSPGGSRRNTQYF	TGTGCCTGGAGTCCGGGGGGCTCCCGGCGCAATACGCAGTATTTT
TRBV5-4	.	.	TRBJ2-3	CASSTYRESDTQYF	TGTGCCAGCAGCACCTACAGGGAGTCAGATACGCAGTATTTT
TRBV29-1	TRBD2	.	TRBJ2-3	CSTSGGSTDTQYF	TGTTCCACTAGCGGGGGAAGCACAGATACGCAGTATTTT
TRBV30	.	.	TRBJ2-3	CAWSVSALGTDTQYF	TGTGCCTGGAGTGTGAGCGCCCTAGGCACAGATACGCAGTATTTT
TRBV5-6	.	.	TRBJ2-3	CASSEQGSSTDTQYF	TGTGCCAGCAGCGAACAGGGATCGAGCACAGATACGCAGTATTTT
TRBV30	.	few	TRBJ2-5	CAWSVPRGFQETQYF	TGTGCCTGGAGTGTACCCAGGGGTTTCCAAGAGACCCAGTACTTC
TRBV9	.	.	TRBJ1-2	CASSVWTEANYGYTF	TGTGCCAGCAGCGTATGGACAGAGGCTAACTATGGCTACACCTTC
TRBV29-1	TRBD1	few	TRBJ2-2	CSVGQANTGELFF	TGCAGCGTCGGACAGGCGAACACCGGGGAGCTGTTTTTT
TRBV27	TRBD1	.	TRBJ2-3	CASGRPGQGTDTQYF	TGTGCCAGCGGTCGTCCGGGACAGGGCACAGATACGCAGTATTTT
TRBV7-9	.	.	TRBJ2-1	CASSFPGQRRWNEQFF	TGTGCCAGCAGCTTCCCCGGACAGAGGAGGTGGAATGAGCAGTTCTTC
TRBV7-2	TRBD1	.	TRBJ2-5	CASSPRDSQETQYF	TGTGCCAGCAGCCCAAGGGACAGCCAAGAGACCCAGTACTTC
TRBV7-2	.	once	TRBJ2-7	CASSLGQGTSYEQYF	TGTGCCAGCAGCTTAGGTCAGGGGACGAGCTACGAGCAGTACTTC
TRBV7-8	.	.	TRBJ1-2	CASSLGTFIGGYTF	TGTGCCAGCAGCTTAGGTACCTTCATCGGTGGCTACACCTTC
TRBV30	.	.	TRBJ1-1	CAWTRDINTEAFF	TGTGCCTGGACCCGGGACATAAACACTGAAGCTTTCTTT
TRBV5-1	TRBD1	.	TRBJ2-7	CASSRQGSSYEQYF	TGCGCCAGCAGCCGACAGGGGAGCTCCTACGAGCAGTACTTC
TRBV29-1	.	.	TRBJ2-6	CSVVGTGANVLTF	TGCAGCGTTGTAGGGACTGGGGCCAACGTCCTGACTTTC
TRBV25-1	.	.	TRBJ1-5	CASSVDGRPDQPQHF	TGTGCCAGCAGTGTAGACGGTAGGCCCGATCAGCCCCAGCATTTT
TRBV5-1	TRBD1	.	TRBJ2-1	CASSLFGTGKDEQFF	TGCGCCAGCAGCCTATTTGGGACAGGGAAGGATGAGCAGTTCTTC
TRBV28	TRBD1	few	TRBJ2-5	CASSSSQGAVETQYF	TGTGCCAGCAGTTCGTCGCAGGGGGCCGTAGAGACCCAGTACTTC
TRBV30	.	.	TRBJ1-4	CAWSATNEKLFF	TGTGCCTGGAGTGCAACTAATGAAAAACTGTTTTTT
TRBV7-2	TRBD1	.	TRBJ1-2	CASSYPDRDGYTF	TGTGCCAGCAGCTACCCGGACAGGGATGGCTACACCTTC
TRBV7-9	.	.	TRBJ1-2	CALGEKGGLTNYGYTF	TGTGCCCTCGGAGAGAAAGGAGGACTGACTAACTATGGCTACACCTTC
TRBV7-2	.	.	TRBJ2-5	CASSSRLHSETQYF	TGTGCCAGCAGCTCCCGACTACATAGTGAGACCCAGTACTTC
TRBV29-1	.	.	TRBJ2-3	CSVLQWPRTDTQYF	TGCAGCGTTCTTCAGTGGCCCCGCACAGATACGCAGTATTTT
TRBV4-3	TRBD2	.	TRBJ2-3	CASSQDRAGGSLDTQYF	TGCGCCAGCAGCCAAGATCGCGCGGGGGGCTCCCTAGATACGCAGTATTTT
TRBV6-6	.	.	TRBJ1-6	CASSYSGALNSPLHF	TGTGCCAGCAGTTATTCCGGGGCGCTTAATTCACCCCTCCACTTT
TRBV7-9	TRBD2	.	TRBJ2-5	CASSPVGGKETQYF	TGTGCCAGCAGCCCCGTCGGGGGGAAAGAGACCCAGTACTTC
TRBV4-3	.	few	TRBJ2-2	CASSLAGNTGELFF	TGCGCCAGCAGCTTGGCTGGCAACACCGGGGAGCTGTTTTTT
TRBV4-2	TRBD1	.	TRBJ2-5	CASSQAEAGGQETQYF	TGTGCCAGCAGCCAAGCCGAAGCTGGGGGACAGGAGACCCAGTACTTC
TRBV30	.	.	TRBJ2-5	CAWSVIPFQETQYF	TGTGCCTGGAGTGTAATTCCTTTCCAAGAGACCCAGTACTTC
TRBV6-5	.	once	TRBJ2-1	CASSYSEISYNEQFF	TGTGCCAGCAGTTACTCGGAGATCTCCTACAATGAGCAGTTCTTC
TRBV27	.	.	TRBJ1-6	CASSLNGDYNSPLHF	TGTGCCAGCAGTTTAAATGGGGACTATAATTCACCCCTCCACTTT
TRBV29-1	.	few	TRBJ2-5	CSAGGGTQETQYF	TGCAGCGCGGGCGGCGGGACCCAAGAGACCCAGTACTTC
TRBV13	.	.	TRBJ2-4	CASSSKTGLTIQYF	TGTGCCAGCAGCTCCAAGACAGGTTTAACCATTCAGTACTTC
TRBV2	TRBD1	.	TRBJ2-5	CADSGQGQETQYF	TGTGCCGACAGTGGACAGGGCCAAGAGACCCAGTACTTC